These 21 T cell receptor beta chains originate from one sample sequenced in a study of monozygotic twins with inflammatory bowel disease. Reprocessing the 5' RACE reads, TCRdb reports a single entry for every CDR3 protein and omits DNA. Its table lists 140,000 to 150,000 distinct CDR3 sequences. Sequencing was performed on blood. The receptors were gathered from a human donor with ulcerative colitis or Crohn's disease, or a healthy co-twin of an affected twin (not recorded which).

This chain links TRBV9 with TRBJ2-1; TCRdb gives TRBD2 as the D gene, but with no DNA this cannot be confirmed. CDR3 length equals 16 residues. Germline lookup yields CDR1 SGDLS and CDR2 YYNGEE. The CDR3 spells CASSVATDLEDNEQFF.

The chain employs TRBV28 and TRBJ2-5; TCRdb returns TRBD2, unconfirmable since there is no DNA. Germline values: CDR1 MDHEN, CDR2 SYDVKM. This CDR3 spans 13 amino acids. The CDR3 protein is CALGSGMVQTQYF.

The chain uses TRBV12-3 or TRBV12-4 and TRBJ2-2; with no DNA, the TCRdb D assignment of TRBD1 cannot be verified. The CDR3 has 14 amino acids. CDR3 protein: CASRGAGGFGELFF.

The chain carries TRBV4-1 and TRBJ1-6. CDR1 MGHRA and CDR2 YSYEKL come from the germline V gene. The CDR3 spans 15 residues. CDR3 in amino acids: CASSQESSYNSPLHF.

The gene calls are TRBV6-2 or TRBV6-3 and TRBJ2-1; there is no DNA to check the TCRdb D call of TRBD2. CDR3 length: 14 amino acids. CDR1 and CDR2 from the germline V gene are MNHEY and SVGEGT. The CDR3 reads CASSYEGRYNEQFF.

The chain is built from TRBV7-2 and TRBJ2-3; TCRdb proposes TRBD2, but this gene call is untestable without DNA. The CDR3 loop spans 17 amino acids. Germline loops: CDR1 SGHTA, CDR2 FQGNSA. The CDR3 here is CASSPLAGGGGTDTQYF. The full variable domain, completed using reference TRBV7-2 and TRBJ2-3, is GAGVSQSPSNKVTEKGKDVELRCDPISGHTALYWYRQSLGQGLEFLIYFQGNSAPDKSGLPSDRFSAERTGGSVSTLTIQRTQQEDSAVYLCASSPLAGGGGTDTQYFGPGTRLTVL.

CDR3 sequence: CASSAQGAKEAFF. V is TRBV9 and J is TRBJ1-1; there is no DNA to check the TCRdb D call of TRBD1. The germline V gene encodes CDR1 SGDLS and CDR2 YYNGEE. The CDR3 length is 13 residues.

The V and J genes are TRBV5-1 and TRBJ1-4; there is no DNA to check the TCRdb D call of TRBD1. Germline values: CDR1 SGHRS, CDR2 YFSETQ. The CDR3 consists of 16 residues. CDR3: CASSLTGFVNNEKLFF.

This chain uses TRBV4-1 with TRBJ2-5; there is no DNA to check the TCRdb D call of TRBD2. This CDR3 spans 13 amino acids. Germline V gene data show CDR1 as MGHRA and CDR2 as YSYEKL. CDR3 sequence: CASSRLAGETQYF.

The chain employs TRBV24-1 and TRBJ1-5. The CDR3 length is 14 residues. The germline V gene has CDR1 KGHDR and CDR2 SFDVKD. CDR3 protein: CATSETPNNQPQHF.

The chain links TRBV25-1 to TRBJ2-7. CDR1 is MGHDK and CDR2 is SYGVNS in the germline V gene. This CDR3 comprises 13 residues. This chain's CDR3 is CASSPASSYEQYF.

The rearrangement joins TRBV10-3 to TRBJ1-2; TCRdb picks TRBD1, but there is no DNA to check that call. From germline, CDR1 is ENHRY and CDR2 SYGVKD. CDR3 length: 12 amino acids. The CDR3 region is CAISDPGGGYTF.

The rearrangement links TRBV7-8 to TRBJ2-5; the D call from TCRdb, TRBD2, cannot be confirmed without DNA. In germline, CDR1 is SGHVS, CDR2 FQNEAQ. The CDR3 runs 14 residues. The CDR3 sequence is CASSFLGGGETQYF.

This chain connects TRBV20-1 to TRBJ1-2; the D gene TCRdb calls, TRBD1, cannot be checked with no DNA. Per the germline V gene, CDR1 is DFQATT and CDR2 is SNEGSKA (reference sequence). The CDR3 has 14 residues. The CDR3 sequence is CSAVDRGQRYGYTF.

The rearrangement links TRBV5-1 to TRBJ1-5; with no DNA, the TCRdb D assignment of TRBD1 cannot be verified. The length of the CDR3 is 16 residues. Germline lookup yields CDR1 SGHRS and CDR2 YFSETQ. The chain's CDR3 is CASSAGTGPSNQPQHF.

The chain recombines TRBV5-8 with TRBJ2-2; there is no DNA to check the TCRdb D call of TRBD1. CDR3 length: 13 amino acids. Germline assignment: CDR1 SGHTS and CDR2 YDEGEE. CDR3 sequence: CASGQDRDFYLFF. Combining the CDR3 with reference TRBV5-8 and TRBJ2-2 gives the whole variable domain EAGVTQSPTHLIKTRGQQATLRCSPISGHTSVYWYQQALGLGLQFLLWYDEGEERNRGNFPPRFSGRQFPNYSSELNVNALELEDSALYLCASGQDRDFYLFFGEGSRLTVL.

The chain couples TRBV27 to TRBJ1-1; with no DNA, the TCRdb D assignment of TRBD1 cannot be verified. CDR1 MNHEY and CDR2 SMNVEV come from the germline V gene (reference sequence). This CDR3 region has 14 residues. CDR3 region: CASSSVAGAQEAFF.

V and J are TRBV15 and TRBJ2-2. The CDR3 spans 16 residues. Germline V gene data show CDR1 as LNHNV and CDR2 as YYDKDF (reference sequence). CDR3 in amino acids: CATSRDRSVSTGELFF.

The chain carries TRBV7-2 and TRBJ1-6; the D call of TRBD1 rests on TCRdb alone, since no DNA is present to check it. Germline V CDR1 and CDR2: SGHTA, FQGNSA. The CDR3 has 16 residues. The CDR3 here is CASSLAFGNGASPLHF.

The V call is TRBV4-2, the J call TRBJ2-7; TCRdb's D call of TRBD1 is untestable without DNA. This CDR3 contains 16 residues. Germline lookup yields CDR1 LGHNA and CDR2 YNFKEQ. CDR3 sequence reads: CASSRTGQGGRGEQYF.

V and J are TRBV6-4 and TRBJ2-3; the TCRdb call, TRBD1, lacks DNA for checking. CDR3 size: 15 residues. CDR1 is MRHNA, CDR2 SNTAGT, per germline. CDR3 protein: CASSDSGTSTDTQYF.